This record concerns one T cell receptor beta chain sequence. The data belong to a study of shared clonotypes between healthy human individuals. Study as a whole: The donor group consisted of a couple of women and a few men, aged 18 to 49.

Trimming at V came to 5 bases and at J to 13 bases, leaving 11 bases not matched to a gene. This CDR3 contains 13 residues. Germline V gene lookup returns CDR1 SEHNR and CDR2 FQNEAQ (reference sequence). Original processing notes: Junction-only sequences without quality scores came from ImmunoSEQ, so filtering differed. The protocol was immunoSEQ multiplex PCR, while the TCRdb copy is restricted to in-frame clones and leaves out a portion. The DNA gave D and trimming, while V, J and clone size come from that table. Among hundreds of thousands of clones listed, about 96% were seen once. This chain uses TRBV7-9 with TRBJ1-2; 9 bases are shared with TRBD1. Sample: naive CD4+ T cells sorted from blood. The subset: CD45RA+ positively selected. This TCR derives from a woman aged 30 to 39 in good health. CDR3 in amino acids: CASSKDRGLESTF. The CDR3 bases are TGTGCCAGCAGCAAGGACAGGGGCCTCGAGAGCACCTTC.